Sequencing of this TCR beta chain was carried out in a study of shared clonotypes between healthy human individuals. The wider study: Sampling drew on donors who were a couple of women and a few men aged 18 to 49.

Assay execution took place at the deep level. Genomic DNA of each subset was evenly split across several immunoSEQ plates. The repertoire was sequenced with immunoSEQ multiplex PCR; TCRdb's copy has only in-frame clones and lacks some. The sample has millions of clones; 85% to 95% are singletons. Naive CD8 cells comprised CD45RO-negative, CCR7-positively selected cells, excluding terminally differentiated effector memory CD45RA+ cells. Those who donated, Caucasian adults without exception, all lived in Nashville, Tennessee. Unmatched junction bases numbered 4, after V lost 1 base and J lost 7 bases. Germline V CDR1 and CDR2: MGHDK, SYGVNS. The CDR3 has 14 residues.

Sequencing used naive CD8+ T cells from PBMCs. This TCR came from a man younger than 30 in good health. Some clones in this sample may be carry-over from other donors' samples. The chain combines TRBV25-1 with TRBJ1-2; 9 bases are shared with TRBD1. The CDR3 here is CASSESGTGLGYTF. CDR3 nucleotides: TGTGCCAGCAGTGAATCCGGGACAGGGCTTGGCTACACCTTC.